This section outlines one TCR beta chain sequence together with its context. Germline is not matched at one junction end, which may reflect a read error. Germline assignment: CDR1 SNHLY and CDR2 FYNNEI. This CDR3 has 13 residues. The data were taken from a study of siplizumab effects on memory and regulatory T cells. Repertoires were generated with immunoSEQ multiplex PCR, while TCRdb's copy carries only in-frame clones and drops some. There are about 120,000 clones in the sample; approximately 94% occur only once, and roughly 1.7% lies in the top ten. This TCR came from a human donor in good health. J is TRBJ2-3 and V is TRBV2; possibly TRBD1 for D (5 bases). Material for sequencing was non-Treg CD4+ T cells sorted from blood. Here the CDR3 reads CANSGAYPDTQYF. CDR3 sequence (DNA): TGTGCCAACAGTGGGGCCTATCCAGATACGCAGTATTTT.